Listed below are T cell receptor beta chains from one sample, sequenced in a study of response to subunit inactivated influenza vaccine. MiXCR, applied by TCRdb to the RT-PCR reads, yields one record per CDR3 protein. The sample contains under 200,000 distinct CDR3 sequences, about a tenth of which appear only once. Sequencing was performed on non-naive T cells sorted from PBMCs, taken roughly 47 days after vaccination. These receptors were taken from a man over 45 who received an inactivated influenza vaccine. The CDR3 runs from the conserved cysteine through the conserved F or W. The order of the fields is J gene, D gene, clone size, V gene, CDR3 DNA, CDR3 protein. D genes are given only for firm matches. Only part of the rows carry a size: once, few, many, or a class if the clone is expanded.

J: TRBJ2-1
D: NA
size: many
V: TRBV5-1
DNA: TGCGCCAGCAGCTTACGGACTCAAAGCTCCTACAATGAGCAGTTCTTC
CDR3: CASSLRTQSSYNEQFF

J: TRBJ1-2
D: NA
size: many
V: TRBV18
DNA: TGTGCCAGCTCACAGGGGGGACTGAACTATGGCTACACCTTC
CDR3: CASSQGGLNYGYTF

J: TRBJ1-5
D: NA
size: NA
V: TRBV28
DNA: TGTGCCAGCAGGGGCTCGCGGGGCACCATACATCAGCCCCAGCATTTT
CDR3: CASRGSRGTIHQPQHF

J: TRBJ2-1
D: NA
size: many
V: TRBV5-1
DNA: TGCGCCAGCAGACTTCAGGACAGATACAATGAGCAGTTCTTC
CDR3: CASRLQDRYNEQFF

J: TRBJ1-1
D: NA
size: NA
V: TRBV6-2/TRBV6-3
DNA: TGTGCTAGCAGTTACTCGGTTCAAAGGACTGAAGCTTTCTTT
CDR3: CASSYSVQRTEAFF

J: TRBJ1-2
D: NA
size: few
V: TRBV24-1
DNA: TGTGCCACCAGTGATCCTGTCCAGGGATATGGCTACACCTTC
CDR3: CATSDPVQGYGYTF

J: TRBJ2-1
D: TRBD2
size: NA
V: TRBV7-6
DNA: TGTGCCAGCAGCGGTAGCGGGAGAGAGCAGTTCTTC
CDR3: CASSGSGREQFF

J: TRBJ2-3
D: NA
size: NA
V: TRBV7-2
DNA: TGTGCCAGCAGCTTCCGGAGTCCCACCACAGATACGCAGTATTTT
CDR3: CASSFRSPTTDTQYF

J: TRBJ2-3
D: NA
size: many
V: TRBV7-9
DNA: TGTGCCAGCAGCTCCACGGTGCTTAGCACAGATACGCAGTATTTT
CDR3: CASSSTVLSTDTQYF

J: TRBJ1-1
D: NA
size: NA
V: TRBV30
DNA: TGTGCCTGGAGACGGACAGCGAACACTGAAGCTTTCTTT
CDR3: CAWRRTANTEAFF

J: TRBJ1-5
D: NA
size: NA
V: TRBV4-2
DNA: TGTGCCAGCAGCCAAGAGTCACAGAGCAATCAGTACCAGCATTTT
CDR3: CASSQESQSNQYQHF

J: TRBJ2-6
D: NA
size: NA
V: TRBV7-9
DNA: TGTGCCAGCAGCTTAGGACGGATATCCTTCTCTGGGGCCAACGTCCTGACTTTC
CDR3: CASSLGRISFSGANVLTF

J: TRBJ2-1
D: TRBD2
size: many
V: TRBV6-1
DNA: TGTGCCAGCAGCCTGGGGGGACTAGAGAAAAATGAGCAGTTCTTC
CDR3: CASSLGGLEKNEQFF

J: TRBJ2-7
D: NA
size: NA
V: TRBV15
DNA: TGTGCCACCAGCAGAGGGTCCAGGACCTACGAGCAGTACTTC
CDR3: CATSRGSRTYEQYF

J: TRBJ1-6
D: NA
size: many
V: TRBV12-3/TRBV12-4
DNA: TGTGCCAGCAGTCCAGACGGGGACGGGGGTTCACCCCTCCACTTT
CDR3: CASSPDGDGGSPLHF

J: TRBJ1-1
D: TRBD1
size: NA
V: TRBV7-2
DNA: TGTGCCAGCAGCCCCCGACAGGGGGCTAGGAACACTGAAGCTTTCTTT
CDR3: CASSPRQGARNTEAFF

J: TRBJ2-6
D: NA
size: NA
V: TRBV18
DNA: TGTGCCAGCTCAGATTACAGGGTCACTGGGGCCAACGTCCTGACTTTC
CDR3: CASSDYRVTGANVLTF

J: TRBJ2-5
D: NA
size: NA
V: TRBV18
DNA: TGTGCCAGCTCACCAAGGCCGAAAGAGACCCAGTACTTC
CDR3: CASSPRPKETQYF

J: TRBJ1-2
D: NA
size: few
V: TRBV7-2
DNA: TGTGCCAGCAGCGGGACGGGACGGGTCTATGGCTACACCTTC
CDR3: CASSGTGRVYGYTF

J: TRBJ2-1
D: NA
size: many
V: TRBV11-2
DNA: TGTGCCAGCAGCTTAGGTTTTGACAGACGTCCAATAACCTCCTACAATGAGCAGTTCTTC
CDR3: CASSLGFDRRPITSYNEQFF

J: TRBJ2-5
D: TRBD1
size: many
V: TRBV10-3
DNA: TGTGCCATCAGTGAGCCGGACAGGGGTCAGACCCAGTACTTC
CDR3: CAISEPDRGQTQYF

J: TRBJ2-2
D: NA
size: many
V: TRBV25-1
DNA: TGTGCCAGCAGTAGAGAGGCAACGGGCGACACCGGGGAGCTGTTTTTT
CDR3: CASSREATGDTGELFF

J: TRBJ1-2
D: NA
size: NA
V: TRBV11-2
DNA: TGTGCCAGCAGCTTAGCTGGCTCCCGGTGGGGCTACACCTTC
CDR3: CASSLAGSRWGYTF

J: TRBJ2-2
D: TRBD1
size: many
V: TRBV7-2
DNA: TGTGCCAGCAGCTTAGCCGGGACAGGTAACACCGGGGAGCTGTTTTTT
CDR3: CASSLAGTGNTGELFF

J: TRBJ2-4
D: NA
size: NA
V: TRBV18
DNA: TGTGCCAGCTCACCCGACGCCTTAAACATTCAGTACTTC
CDR3: CASSPDALNIQYF

J: TRBJ1-2
D: TRBD1
size: NA
V: TRBV5-1
DNA: TGCGCCAGCAGCTATGGACAGGGAGGCGGCTACACCTTC
CDR3: CASSYGQGGGYTF

J: TRBJ2-1
D: NA
size: once
V: TRBV6-2/TRBV6-3
DNA: TGTGCCAGCAGCAGATTCGGGACTTGGGGTGGCAATGAGCAGTTCTTC
CDR3: CASSRFGTWGGNEQFF

J: TRBJ1-1
D: TRBD1
size: many
V: TRBV2
DNA: TGTGCCAGCAGTGTGGACAGGTCTAACACTGAAGCTTTCTTT
CDR3: CASSVDRSNTEAFF

J: TRBJ1-2
D: NA
size: few
V: TRBV28
DNA: TGTGCCAGCAGTCAGGGCTATGGCTACACCTTC
CDR3: CASSQGYGYTF

J: TRBJ2-2
D: NA
size: NA
V: TRBV9
DNA: TGTGCCATCAGCGTAGAGCTGTCAGGGGAGCTGTTTTTT
CDR3: CAISVELSGELFF

J: TRBJ2-7
D: NA
size: many
V: TRBV2
DNA: TGTGCCAGCAGTGAACGACTGGACCAGATCTACGAGCAGTACTTC
CDR3: CASSERLDQIYEQYF

J: TRBJ2-5
D: TRBD2
size: NA
V: TRBV20-1
DNA: TGCAGTGCCAAACTAGCGGGAGGGCGCAAAGAGACCCAGTACTTC
CDR3: CSAKLAGGRKETQYF

J: TRBJ2-1
D: TRBD2
size: few
V: TRBV7-3
DNA: TGTGCCAGCAGCTTAAGTCTAGCGGGGTACAATGAGCAGTTCTTC
CDR3: CASSLSLAGYNEQFF

J: TRBJ2-7
D: TRBD2
size: many
V: TRBV20-1
DNA: TGCAGTGCTATTGGGACTACCAGCTACGAGCAGTACTTC
CDR3: CSAIGTTSYEQYF

J: TRBJ2-1
D: TRBD2
size: NA
V: TRBV12-3/TRBV12-4
DNA: TGTGCCAGCAGTTTACTGGCTAGCGGGTTCGGGGATGAGCAGTTCTTC
CDR3: CASSLLASGFGDEQFF

J: TRBJ2-5
D: NA
size: once
V: TRBV12-3/TRBV12-4
DNA: TGTGCCAGCAGCTTAGAACCCAGGGCTAACCAAGAGACCCAGTACTTC
CDR3: CASSLEPRANQETQYF